This T cell receptor beta chain is drawn from a study of PD-1 blockade in classical Hodgkin lymphoma. The study, taken as a whole, reports: CD4+ TCR diversity climbed significantly by C4D1, unlike CD8+ TCR diversity.

The method was immunoSEQ multiplex PCR; TCRdb's version includes in-frame clones alone and lacks a portion of them. The table lists roughly 40,000 clones, approximately 71% of them singletons. Every one of the patients relapsed after autologous stem cell transplantation (brentuximab vedotin exposure was variable). This CDR3 has 13 residues. The germline CDR1 and CDR2 sequences are LNHDA and SQIVND (reference sequence). The V end was cut by 6 bases, the J end by 1 base, with 4 bases between. This clone was seen more than once but under ten times. The antigen is unknown. The chain joins TRBV19 to TRBJ2-6, with D unclear. This receptor was taken from a human donor with classical Hodgkin lymphoma. The specimen comprised peripheral blood mononuclear cells (PBMCs), sampled at baseline. CDR3 DNA sequence: TGTGCCAGTAGGTATTCTGGGGCCAACGTCCTGACTTTC. It translates to CASRYSGANVLTF.